The subject of this entry is one TCR beta chain. Its antigen remains unknown. Trimming shortened V by 2 bases and J by 6 bases, and 11 bases separated the two germline ends. CDR1 is GTSNPN and CDR2 is SVGIG in the germline V gene (reference sequence). This CDR3 is 13 amino acids long. This sample stems from a study of PD-1 blockade in classical Hodgkin lymphoma. Produced via immunoSEQ multiplex PCR; TCRdb's table is partial and in-frame only. The sample records 23,000 or so clones, roughly 80% being singletons. General study results and limits: In CD4+ cells, TCR diversity went up significantly by C4D1, but in CD8+ cells it did not.

The time point is: cycle 4 day 1 (C4D1), after around six weeks of nivolumab. Each patient relapsed following autologous stem cell transplantation, and prior brentuximab vedotin exposure differed. The receptor comes from a human donor with classical Hodgkin lymphoma. The specimen comprised peripheral blood mononuclear cells (PBMCs), sampled before the fourth cycle of nivolumab. This chain connects TRBV30 to TRBJ1-5; the D gene is possibly TRBD1 (5 bases). The CDR3 bases are TGTGCCTGGAGTAGGCAGGGCGGTCAGCCCCAGCATTTT. Protein sequence: CAWSRQGGQPQHF.